This entry features one TCR beta chain sequence. The sample is drawn from a study of T cells after yellow fever vaccination. Generation of TCR cDNA used 5'RACE template switching (which added a universal primer site and UMIs). TCRdb re-called the 5' RACE reads through MiXCR, storing one row per CDR3 protein. The data hold about 320,000 distinct CDR3 sequences, with around 4.5% observed a single time. Germline values: CDR1 MNHEY, CDR2 SVGEGT. The CDR3 is 13 residues long. Trimming removed 5 bases from V and 5 bases from J, with 12 bases in between. The clonotype originates from a man aged 18 to 30 who received the YFV17D yellow fever vaccine. The input for sequencing was PBMCs, taken 15 days after the yellow fever booster vaccination. This chain uses TRBV6-2 or TRBV6-3 with TRBJ1-2, with D tentatively TRBD1 (6 bases). The CDR3: CASSDRLEYGYTF. DNA of the CDR3: TGTGCCAGCAGTGACAGGTTGGAGTATGGCTACACCTTC.